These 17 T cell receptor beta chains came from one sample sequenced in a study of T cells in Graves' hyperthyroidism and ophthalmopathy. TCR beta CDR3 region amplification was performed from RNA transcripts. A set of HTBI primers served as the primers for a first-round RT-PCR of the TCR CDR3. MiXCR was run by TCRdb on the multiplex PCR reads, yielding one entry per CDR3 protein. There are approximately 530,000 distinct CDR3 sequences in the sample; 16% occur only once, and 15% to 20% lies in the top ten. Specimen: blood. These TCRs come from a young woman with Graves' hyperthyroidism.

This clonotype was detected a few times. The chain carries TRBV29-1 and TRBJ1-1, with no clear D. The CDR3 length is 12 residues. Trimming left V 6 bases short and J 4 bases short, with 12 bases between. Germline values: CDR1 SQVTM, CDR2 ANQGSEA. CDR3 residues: CSVVSGLTEAFF. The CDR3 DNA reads TGCAGCGTCGTATCGGGCCTCACTGAAGCTTTCTTT.

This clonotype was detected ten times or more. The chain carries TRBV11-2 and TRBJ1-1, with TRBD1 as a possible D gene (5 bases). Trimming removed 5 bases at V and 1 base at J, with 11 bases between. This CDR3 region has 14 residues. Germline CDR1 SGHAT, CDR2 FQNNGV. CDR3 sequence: CASSSQGRNTEAFF. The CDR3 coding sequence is TGTGCCAGCAGCAGTCAGGGTAGGAACACTGAAGCTTTCTTT.

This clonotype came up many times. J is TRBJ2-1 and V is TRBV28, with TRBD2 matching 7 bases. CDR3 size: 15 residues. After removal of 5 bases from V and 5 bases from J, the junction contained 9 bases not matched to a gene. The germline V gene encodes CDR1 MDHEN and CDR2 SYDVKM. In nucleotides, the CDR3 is TGTGCCAGCAGTACCCTAGCTAGCGGCGACAATGAGCAGTTCTTC. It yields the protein CASSTLASGDNEQFF.

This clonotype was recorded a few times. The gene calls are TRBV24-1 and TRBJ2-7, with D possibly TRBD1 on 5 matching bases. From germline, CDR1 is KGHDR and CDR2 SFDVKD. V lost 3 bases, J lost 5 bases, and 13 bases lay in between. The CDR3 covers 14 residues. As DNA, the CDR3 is TGTGCCACCAGTGATCGGACGACAGCCGACGAGCAGTACTTC. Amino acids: CATSDRTTADEQYF.

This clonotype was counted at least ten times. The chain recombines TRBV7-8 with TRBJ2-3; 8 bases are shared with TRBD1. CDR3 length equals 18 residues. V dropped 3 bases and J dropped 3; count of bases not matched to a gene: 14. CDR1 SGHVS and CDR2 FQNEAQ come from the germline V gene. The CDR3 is CASSLAGTGQGPTDTQYF. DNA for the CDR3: TGTGCCAGCAGCTTGGCGGGTACCGGACAGGGACCAACAGATACGCAGTATTTT.

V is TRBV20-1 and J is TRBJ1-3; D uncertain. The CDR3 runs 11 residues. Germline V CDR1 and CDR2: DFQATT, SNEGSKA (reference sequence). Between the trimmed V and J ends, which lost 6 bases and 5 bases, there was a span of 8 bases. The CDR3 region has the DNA TGCAGTGCCTACAATAGAAACACCATATATTTT. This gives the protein CSAYNRNTIYF.

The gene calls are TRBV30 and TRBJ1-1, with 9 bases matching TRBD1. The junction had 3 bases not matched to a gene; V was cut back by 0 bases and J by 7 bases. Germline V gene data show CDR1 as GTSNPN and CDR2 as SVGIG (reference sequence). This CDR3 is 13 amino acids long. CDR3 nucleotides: TGTGCCTGGAGTGTTGGGACAGGGCGTGAAGCTTTCTTT. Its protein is CAWSVGTGREAFF.

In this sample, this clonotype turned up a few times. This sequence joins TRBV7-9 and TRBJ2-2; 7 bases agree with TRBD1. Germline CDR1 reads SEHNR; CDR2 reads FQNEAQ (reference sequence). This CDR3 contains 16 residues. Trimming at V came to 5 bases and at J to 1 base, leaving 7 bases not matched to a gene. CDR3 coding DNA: TGTGCCAGCAGCATTACATGGACAGGGAACACCGGGGAGCTGTTTTTT. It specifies CASSITWTGNTGELFF. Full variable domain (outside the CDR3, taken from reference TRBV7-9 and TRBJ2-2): DTGVSQNPRHKITKRGQNVTFRCDPISEHNRLYWYRQTLGQGPEFLTYFQNEAQLEKSRLLSDRFSAERPKGSFSTLEIQRTEQGDSAMYLCASSITWTGNTGELFFGEGSRLTVL.

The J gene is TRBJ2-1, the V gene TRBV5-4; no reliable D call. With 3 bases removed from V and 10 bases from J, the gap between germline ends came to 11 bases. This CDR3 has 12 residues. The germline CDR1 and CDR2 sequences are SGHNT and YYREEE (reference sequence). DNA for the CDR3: TGTGCCAGCAGCTCCCCCCGACAAGAGCAGTTCTTC. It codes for CASSSPRQEQFF.

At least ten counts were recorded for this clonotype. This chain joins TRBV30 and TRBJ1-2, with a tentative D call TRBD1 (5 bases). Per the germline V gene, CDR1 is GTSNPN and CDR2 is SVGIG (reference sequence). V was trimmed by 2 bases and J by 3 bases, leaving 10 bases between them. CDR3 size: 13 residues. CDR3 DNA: TGTGCCTGGAGTCCCATAGGGGACTATGGCTACACCTTC. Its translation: CAWSPIGDYGYTF.

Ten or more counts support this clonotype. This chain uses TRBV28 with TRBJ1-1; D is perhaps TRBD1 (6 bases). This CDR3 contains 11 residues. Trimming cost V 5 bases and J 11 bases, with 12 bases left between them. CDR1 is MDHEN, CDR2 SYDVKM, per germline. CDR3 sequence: CASSETGWAFF. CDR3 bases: TGTGCCAGCAGTGAGACAGGTTGGGCTTTCTTT.

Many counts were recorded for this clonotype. CDR3 in DNA: TGCGCCAGCAGCTTGGGCGACCGAGACACCGGGGAGCTGTTTTTT. Translating gives CASSLGDRDTGELFF. The rearrangement joins TRBV5-1 to TRBJ2-2; D is ambiguous. The CDR3 loop spans 15 amino acids. The germline CDR1 and CDR2 sequences are SGHRS and YFSETQ. V lost 0 bases and J lost 3, with 9 bases in between.

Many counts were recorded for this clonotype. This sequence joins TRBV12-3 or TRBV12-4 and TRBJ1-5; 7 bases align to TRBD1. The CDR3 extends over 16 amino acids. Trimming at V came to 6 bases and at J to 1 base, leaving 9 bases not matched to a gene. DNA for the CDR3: TGTGCCAGCAGCTTATCGACAGGGAAAAGCAATCAGCCCCAGCATTTT. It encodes CASSLSTGKSNQPQHF.

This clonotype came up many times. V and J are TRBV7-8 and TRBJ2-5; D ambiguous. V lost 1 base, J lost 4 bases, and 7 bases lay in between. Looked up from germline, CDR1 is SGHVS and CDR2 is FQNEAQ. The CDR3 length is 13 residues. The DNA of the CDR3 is TGTGCCAGCAGCTTAGAAAACCGAGAGACCCAGTACTTC. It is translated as CASSLENRETQYF.

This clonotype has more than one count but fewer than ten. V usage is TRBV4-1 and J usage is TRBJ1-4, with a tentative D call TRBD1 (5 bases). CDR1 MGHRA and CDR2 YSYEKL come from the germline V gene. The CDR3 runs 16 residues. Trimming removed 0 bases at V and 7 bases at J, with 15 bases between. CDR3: CASSQDGTGWGEKLFF. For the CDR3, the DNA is TGCGCCAGCAGCCAAGATGGGACGGGGTGGGGTGAAAAACTGTTTTTT.

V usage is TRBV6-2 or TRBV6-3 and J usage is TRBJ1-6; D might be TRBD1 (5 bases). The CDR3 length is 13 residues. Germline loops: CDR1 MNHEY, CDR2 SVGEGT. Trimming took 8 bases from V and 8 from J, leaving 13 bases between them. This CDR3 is CASGRARDSPLHF. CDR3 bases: TGTGCCAGCGGCAGGGCGAGAGATTCACCCCTCCACTTT.

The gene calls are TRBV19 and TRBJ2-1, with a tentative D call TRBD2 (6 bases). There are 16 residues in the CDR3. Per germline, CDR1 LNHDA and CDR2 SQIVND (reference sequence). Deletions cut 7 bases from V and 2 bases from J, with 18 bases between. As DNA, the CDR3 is TGTGCCAGTACCTCAGATTGGGAGGCGACCTACAATGAGCAGTTCTTC. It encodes CASTSDWEATYNEQFF. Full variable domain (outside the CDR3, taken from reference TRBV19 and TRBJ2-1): DGGITQSPKYLFRKEGQNVTLSCEQNLNHDAMYWYRQDPGQGLRLIYYSQIVNDFQKGDIAEGYSVSREKKESFPLTVTSAQKNPTAFYLCASTSDWEATYNEQFFGPGTRLTVL.